This TCR beta chain was recorded in a study of T cells expressing NK-cell markers. Study summary: Sorted T-cell subsets CD3+CD56+NKG2C+, CD3+CD56+NKG2C- and CD3+CD56-NKG2C+ were TCR beta-sequenced.

The study's findings and limits: Six of the donors carried dominant NKG2C+ clonotypes that took up about 1.0-7.5% of their CD8+ T cells.

TCRdb re-called the 5' RACE reads and catalogs CDR3 proteins one per entry, DNA excluded. The table lists 150,000 or so distinct CDR3 sequences, with approximately 18% in the top ten. The germline CDR1 and CDR2 sequences are SEHNR and FQNEAQ (reference sequence). The CDR3 is 14 residues long. In regard to this clonotype: Its matching antigen is unknown.

The specimen was blood T cells: a sorted CD56 or NKG2C T cell subset, CD4+ or CD8+ T cells, or bulk PBMC T cells (not recorded which). The V call is TRBV7-9, the J call TRBJ1-1. The TCR originated in a woman between 18 and 69 years old in good health. The chain's CDR3 is CASSPSGGGTEAFF. Complete variable domain (other parts from reference TRBV7-9 and TRBJ1-1): DTGVSQNPRHKITKRGQNVTFRCDPISEHNRLYWYRQTLGQGPEFLTYFQNEAQLEKSRLLSDRFSAERPKGSFSTLEIQRTEQGDSAMYLCASSPSGGGTEAFFGQGTRLTVV.